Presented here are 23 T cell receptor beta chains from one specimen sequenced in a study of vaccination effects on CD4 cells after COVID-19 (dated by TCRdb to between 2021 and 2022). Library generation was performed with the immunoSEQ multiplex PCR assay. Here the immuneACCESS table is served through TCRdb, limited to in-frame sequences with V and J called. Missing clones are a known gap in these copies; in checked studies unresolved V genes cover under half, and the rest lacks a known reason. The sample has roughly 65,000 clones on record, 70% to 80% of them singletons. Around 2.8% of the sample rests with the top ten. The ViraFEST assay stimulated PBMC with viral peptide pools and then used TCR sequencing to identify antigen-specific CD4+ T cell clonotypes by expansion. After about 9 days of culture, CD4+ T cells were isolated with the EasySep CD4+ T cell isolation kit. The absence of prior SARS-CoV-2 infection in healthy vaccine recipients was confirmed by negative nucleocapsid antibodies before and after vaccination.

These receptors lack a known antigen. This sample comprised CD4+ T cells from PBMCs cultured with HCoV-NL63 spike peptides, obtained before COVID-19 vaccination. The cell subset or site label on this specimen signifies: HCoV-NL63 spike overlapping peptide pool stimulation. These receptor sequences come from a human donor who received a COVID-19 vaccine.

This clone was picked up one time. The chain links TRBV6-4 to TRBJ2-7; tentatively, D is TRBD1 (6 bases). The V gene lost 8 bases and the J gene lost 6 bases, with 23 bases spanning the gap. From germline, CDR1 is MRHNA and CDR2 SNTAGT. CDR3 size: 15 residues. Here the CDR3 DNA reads TGTGCCAGCTTACAGGGCAGGGATATCGTCGGCGAGCAGTACGTC. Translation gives CASLQGRDIVGEQYV.

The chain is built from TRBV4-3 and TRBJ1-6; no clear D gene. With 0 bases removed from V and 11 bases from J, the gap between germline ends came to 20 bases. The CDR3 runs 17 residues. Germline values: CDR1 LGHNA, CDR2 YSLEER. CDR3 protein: CASSQDYQDAFLPPLHF. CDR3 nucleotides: TGCGCCAGCAGCCAAGATTACCAGGACGCGTTTTTGCCACCCCTCCACTTT.

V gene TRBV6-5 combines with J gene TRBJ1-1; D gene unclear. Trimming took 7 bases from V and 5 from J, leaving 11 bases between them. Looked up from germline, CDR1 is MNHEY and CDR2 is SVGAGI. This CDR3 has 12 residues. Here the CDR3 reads CASIGGRTEAFF. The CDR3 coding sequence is TGTGCCAGCATCGGAGGACGGACTGAAGCTTTCTTT.

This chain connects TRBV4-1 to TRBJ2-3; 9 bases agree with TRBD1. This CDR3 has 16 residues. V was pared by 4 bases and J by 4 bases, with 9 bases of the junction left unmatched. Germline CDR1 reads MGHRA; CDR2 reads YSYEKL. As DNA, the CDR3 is TGCGCCAGCAGCCCTCAGGACAGGGGTGGGGCAGATACGCAGTATTTT. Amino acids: CASSPQDRGGADTQYF.

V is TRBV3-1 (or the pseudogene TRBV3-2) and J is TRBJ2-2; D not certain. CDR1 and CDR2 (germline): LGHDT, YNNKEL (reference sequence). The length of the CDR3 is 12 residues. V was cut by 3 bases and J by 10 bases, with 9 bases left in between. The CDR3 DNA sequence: TGTGCCAGCAGCCATTTCGACAAGGAGCTGTTTTTT. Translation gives CASSHFDKELFF.

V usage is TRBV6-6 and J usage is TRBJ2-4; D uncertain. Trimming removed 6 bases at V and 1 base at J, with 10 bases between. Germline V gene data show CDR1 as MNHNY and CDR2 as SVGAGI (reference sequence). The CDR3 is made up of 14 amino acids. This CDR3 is CASREKGAKNIQYF. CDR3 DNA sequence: TGTGCCAGCAGAGAAAAAGGCGCCAAAAACATTCAGTACTTC.

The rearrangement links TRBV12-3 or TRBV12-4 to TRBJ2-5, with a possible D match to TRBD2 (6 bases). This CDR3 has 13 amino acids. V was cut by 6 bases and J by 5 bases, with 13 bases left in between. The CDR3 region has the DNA TGTGCCAGCAGCTACTTGGCGGGGGAGACCCAGTACTTC. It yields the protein CASSYLAGETQYF.

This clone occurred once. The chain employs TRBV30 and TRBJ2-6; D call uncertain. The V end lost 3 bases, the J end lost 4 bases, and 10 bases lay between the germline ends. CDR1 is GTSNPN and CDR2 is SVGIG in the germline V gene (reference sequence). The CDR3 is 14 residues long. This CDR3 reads CAWRITTGANVLTF. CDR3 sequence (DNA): TGTGCCTGGAGAATTACAACAGGGGCCAACGTCCTGACTTTC.

The CDR3 DNA is TGTGCCAGCTCACCTAACTTCGACACCGGGGAGCTGTTTTTT. It codes for CASSPNFDTGELFF. The rearrangement joins TRBV18 to TRBJ2-2; no reliable D call. Trimming took off 3 bases at V and 3 bases at J, with 8 bases between the two ends. The CDR3 sequence is 14 residues long. The germline gives CDR1 KGHSH, CDR2 LQKENI.

CDR3 in amino acids: CASSKGGGDYEQYV. The CDR3 DNA is TGTGCCAGCAGCAAGGGTGGCGGGGACTACGAGCAGTACGTC. The gene calls are TRBV21-1 and TRBJ2-7; the D call TRBD2 from the table was never checked on the DNA. TRBV21-1 is noted as a pseudogene. The CDR3 covers 14 residues.

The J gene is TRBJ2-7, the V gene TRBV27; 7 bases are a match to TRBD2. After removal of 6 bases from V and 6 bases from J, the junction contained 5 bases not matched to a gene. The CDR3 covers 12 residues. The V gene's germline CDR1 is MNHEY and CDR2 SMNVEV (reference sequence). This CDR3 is CASRGGIFEQYV. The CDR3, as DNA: TGTGCCAGCAGGGGGGGGATATTCGAGCAGTACGTC.

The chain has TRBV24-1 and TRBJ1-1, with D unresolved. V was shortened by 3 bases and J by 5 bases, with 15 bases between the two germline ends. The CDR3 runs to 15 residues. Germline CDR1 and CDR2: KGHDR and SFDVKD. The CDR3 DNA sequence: TGTGCCACCAGTGATGCCACCGGGCCCCGGACTGAAGCTTTCTTT. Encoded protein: CATSDATGPRTEAFF.

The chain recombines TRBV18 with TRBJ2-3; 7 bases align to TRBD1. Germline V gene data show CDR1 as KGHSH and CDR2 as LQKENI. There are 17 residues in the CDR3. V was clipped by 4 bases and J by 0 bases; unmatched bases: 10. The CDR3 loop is CASSLTPGQKSTDTQYF. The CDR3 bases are TGTGCCAGCTCACTTACACCGGGACAGAAAAGCACAGATACGCAGTATTTT. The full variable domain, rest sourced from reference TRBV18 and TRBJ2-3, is NAGVMQNPRHLVRRRGQEARLRCSPMKGHSHVYWYRQLPEEGLKFMVYLQKENIIDESGMPKERFSAEFPKEGPSILRIQQVVRGDSAAYFCASSLTPGQKSTDTQYFGPGTRLTVL.

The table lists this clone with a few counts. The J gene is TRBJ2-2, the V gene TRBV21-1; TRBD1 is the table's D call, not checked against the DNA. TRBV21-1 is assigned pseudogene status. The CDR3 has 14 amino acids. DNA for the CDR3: TGTGCCAGCAGCTCCGGGACAGGGTCCGGGGAGCTGTTTTTT. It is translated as CASSSGTGSGELFF.

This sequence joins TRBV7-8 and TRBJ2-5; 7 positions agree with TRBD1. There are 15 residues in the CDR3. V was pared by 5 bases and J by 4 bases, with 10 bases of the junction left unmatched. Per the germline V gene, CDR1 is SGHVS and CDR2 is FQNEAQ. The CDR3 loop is CASSQSGQKVETQYF. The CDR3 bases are TGTGCCAGCAGCCAATCGGGACAGAAAGTAGAGACCCAGTACTTC. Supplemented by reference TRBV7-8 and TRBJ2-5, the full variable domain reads GAGVSQSPRYKVAKRGQDVALRCDPISGHVSLFWYQQALGQGPEFLTYFQNEAQLDKSGLPSDRFFAERPEGSVSTLKIQRTQQEDSAVYLCASSQSGQKVETQYFGPGTRLLVL.

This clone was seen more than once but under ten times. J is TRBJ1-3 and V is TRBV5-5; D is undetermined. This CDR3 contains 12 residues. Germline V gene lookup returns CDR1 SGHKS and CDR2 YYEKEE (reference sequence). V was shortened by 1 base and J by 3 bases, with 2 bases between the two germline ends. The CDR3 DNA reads TGTGCCAGCAGCTTGTTTGGAAACACCATATATTTT. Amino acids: CASSLFGNTIYF.

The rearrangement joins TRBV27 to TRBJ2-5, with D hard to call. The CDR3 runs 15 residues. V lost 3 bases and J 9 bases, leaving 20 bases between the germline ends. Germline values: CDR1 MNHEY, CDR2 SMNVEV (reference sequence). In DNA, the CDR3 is TGTGCCAGCAGTTTTGCACAGAGTTATTTAGGGTCCCAGTACTTC. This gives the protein CASSFAQSYLGSQYF.

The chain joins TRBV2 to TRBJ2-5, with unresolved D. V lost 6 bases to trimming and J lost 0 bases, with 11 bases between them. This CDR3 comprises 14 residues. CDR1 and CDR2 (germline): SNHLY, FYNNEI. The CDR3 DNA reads TGTGCCAGCAGCTCGGAGAGTTACCAAGAGACCCAGTACTTC. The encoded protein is CASSSESYQETQYF.

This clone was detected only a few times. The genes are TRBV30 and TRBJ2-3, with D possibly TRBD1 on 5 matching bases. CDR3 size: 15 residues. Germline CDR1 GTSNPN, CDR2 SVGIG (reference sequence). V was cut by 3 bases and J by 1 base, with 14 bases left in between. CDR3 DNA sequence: TGTGCCTGGAGGGCCCAGGGCCAAGGCACAGATACGCAGTATTTT. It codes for CAWRAQGQGTDTQYF.

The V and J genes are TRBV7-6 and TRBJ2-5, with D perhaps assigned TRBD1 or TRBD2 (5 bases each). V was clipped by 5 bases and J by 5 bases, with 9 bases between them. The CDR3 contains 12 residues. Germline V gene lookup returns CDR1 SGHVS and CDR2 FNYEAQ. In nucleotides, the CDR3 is TGTGCCAGCAGCACGGGGCGGGAGACCCAGTACTTC. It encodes CASSTGRETQYF.

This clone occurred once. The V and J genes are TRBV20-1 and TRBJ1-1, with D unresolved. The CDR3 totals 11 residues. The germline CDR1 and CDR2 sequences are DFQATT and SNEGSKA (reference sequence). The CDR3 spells CSRLRNTEAFF. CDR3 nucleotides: TGCAGCCGACTACGGAACACTGAAGCTTTCTTT.

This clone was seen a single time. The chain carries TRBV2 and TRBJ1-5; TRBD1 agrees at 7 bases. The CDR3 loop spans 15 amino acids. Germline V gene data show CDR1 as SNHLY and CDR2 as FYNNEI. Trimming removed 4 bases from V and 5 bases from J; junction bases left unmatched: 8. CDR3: CASSGIRGGYQPQHF. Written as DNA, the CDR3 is TGTGCCAGCAGTGGAATTAGAGGGGGCTATCAGCCCCAGCATTTT. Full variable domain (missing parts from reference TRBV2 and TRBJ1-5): EPEVTQTPSHQVTQMGQEVILRCVPISNHLYFYWYRQILGQKVEFLVSFYNNEISEKSEIFDDQFSVERPDGSNFTLKIRSTKLEDSAMYFCASSGIRGGYQPQHFGDGTRLSIL.

The CDR3 DNA follows: TGCGCCAGCATAGCCCGGACAGGGATAGAGACCCAGTACTTC. Translated, it gives CASIARTGIETQYF. The chain carries TRBV10-2 and TRBJ2-5; 8 bases fit TRBD1. Looked up from germline, CDR1 is WSHSY and CDR2 is SAAADI. The V gene end was trimmed by 7 bases and the J gene end by 4 bases; junction bases not matched to a gene: 8. The CDR3 covers 14 residues.